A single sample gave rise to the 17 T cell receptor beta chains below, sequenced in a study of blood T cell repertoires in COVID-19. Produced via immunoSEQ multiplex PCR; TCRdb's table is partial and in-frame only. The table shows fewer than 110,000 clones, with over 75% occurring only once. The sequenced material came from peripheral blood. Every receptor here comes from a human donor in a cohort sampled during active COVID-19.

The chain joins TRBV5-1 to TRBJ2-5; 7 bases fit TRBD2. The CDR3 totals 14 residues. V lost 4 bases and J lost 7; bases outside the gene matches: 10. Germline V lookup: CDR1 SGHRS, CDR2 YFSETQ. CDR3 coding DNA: TGCGCCAGCAGCGATCCGACTAGCAGCGGGACCCAGTACTTC. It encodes CASSDPTSSGTQYF.

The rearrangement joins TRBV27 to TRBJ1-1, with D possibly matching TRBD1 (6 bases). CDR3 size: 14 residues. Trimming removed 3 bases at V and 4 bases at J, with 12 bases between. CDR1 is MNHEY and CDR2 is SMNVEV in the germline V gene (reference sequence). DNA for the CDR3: TGTGCCAGCAGTTTTGGCAGGGGAGTCACTGAAGCTTTCTTT. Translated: CASSFGRGVTEAFF.

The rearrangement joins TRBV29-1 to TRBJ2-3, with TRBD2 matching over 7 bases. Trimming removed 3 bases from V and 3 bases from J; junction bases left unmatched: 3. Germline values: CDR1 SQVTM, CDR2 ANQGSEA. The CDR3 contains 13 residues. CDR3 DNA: TGCAGCGTTGATGGGGGAGGGACAGATACGCAGTATTTT. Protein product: CSVDGGGTDTQYF.

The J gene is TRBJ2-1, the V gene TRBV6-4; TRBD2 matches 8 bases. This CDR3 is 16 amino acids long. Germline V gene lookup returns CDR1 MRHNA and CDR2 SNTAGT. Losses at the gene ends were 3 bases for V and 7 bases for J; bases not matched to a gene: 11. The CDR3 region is CASSERPSGSRNEQFF. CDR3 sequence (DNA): TGTGCCAGCAGTGAGAGACCCAGCGGGAGTAGGAATGAGCAGTTCTTC.

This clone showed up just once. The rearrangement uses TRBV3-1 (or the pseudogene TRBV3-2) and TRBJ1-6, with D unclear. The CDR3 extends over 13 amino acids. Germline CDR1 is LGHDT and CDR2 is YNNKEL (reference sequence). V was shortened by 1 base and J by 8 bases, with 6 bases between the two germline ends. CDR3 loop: CASSQVSHSPLHF. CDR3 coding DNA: TGTGCCAGCAGCCAAGTCAGTCATTCACCCCTCCACTTT.

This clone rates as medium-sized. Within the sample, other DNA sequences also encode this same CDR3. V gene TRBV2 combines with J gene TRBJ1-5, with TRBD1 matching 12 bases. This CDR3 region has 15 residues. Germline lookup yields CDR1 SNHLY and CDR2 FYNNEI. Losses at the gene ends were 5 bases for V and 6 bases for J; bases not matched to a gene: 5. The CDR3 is CASSPGTGGIQPQHF. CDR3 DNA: TGTGCCAGCAGTCCCGGGACAGGGGGCATTCAGCCCCAGCATTTT.

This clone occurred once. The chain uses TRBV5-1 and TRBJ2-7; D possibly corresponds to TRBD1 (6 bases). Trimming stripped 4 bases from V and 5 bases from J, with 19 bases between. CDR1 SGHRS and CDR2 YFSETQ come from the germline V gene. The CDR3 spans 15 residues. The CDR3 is CASSHLQGNRNEQYF. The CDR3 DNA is TGCGCCAGCAGCCACCTACAGGGAAATCGGAACGAGCAGTACTTC.

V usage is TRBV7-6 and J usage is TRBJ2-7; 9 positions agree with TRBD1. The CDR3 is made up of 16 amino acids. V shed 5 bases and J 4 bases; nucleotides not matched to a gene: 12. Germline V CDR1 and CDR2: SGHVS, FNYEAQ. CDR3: CASSAEGQGIRYEQYF. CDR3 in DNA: TGTGCCAGCAGCGCAGAGGGACAGGGTATCCGGTACGAGCAGTACTTC.

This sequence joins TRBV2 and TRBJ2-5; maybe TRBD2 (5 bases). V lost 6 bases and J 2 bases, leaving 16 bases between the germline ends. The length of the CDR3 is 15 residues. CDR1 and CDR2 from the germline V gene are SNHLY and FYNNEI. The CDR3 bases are TGTGCCAGCAGGCTAGGCGGGTCTAAACAAGAGACCCAGTACTTC. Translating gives CASRLGGSKQETQYF.

The CDR3 DNA follows: TGTGCCTCTAAGACAGGTGACAATTCACCCCTCCACTTT. As protein: CASKTGDNSPLHF. The V and J genes are TRBV10-3 and TRBJ1-6; TRBD1 might be the D (6 bases). Deletions cut 11 bases from V and 7 bases from J, with 15 bases between. The CDR3 extends over 13 amino acids. CDR1 and CDR2 (germline): ENHRY, SYGVKD.

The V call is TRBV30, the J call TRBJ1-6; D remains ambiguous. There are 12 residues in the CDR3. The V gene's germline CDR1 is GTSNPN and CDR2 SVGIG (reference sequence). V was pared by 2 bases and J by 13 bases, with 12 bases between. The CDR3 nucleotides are TGTGCCTGGAGTACTGGGTCCGGGCCCCTCCACTTT. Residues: CAWSTGSGPLHF.

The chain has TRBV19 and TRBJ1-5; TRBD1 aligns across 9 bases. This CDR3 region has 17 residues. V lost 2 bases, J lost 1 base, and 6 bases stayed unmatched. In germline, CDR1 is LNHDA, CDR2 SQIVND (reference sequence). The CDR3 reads CASSIMGQGTSNQPQHF. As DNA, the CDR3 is TGTGCCAGTAGTATAATGGGACAGGGAACGAGCAATCAGCCCCAGCATTTT.

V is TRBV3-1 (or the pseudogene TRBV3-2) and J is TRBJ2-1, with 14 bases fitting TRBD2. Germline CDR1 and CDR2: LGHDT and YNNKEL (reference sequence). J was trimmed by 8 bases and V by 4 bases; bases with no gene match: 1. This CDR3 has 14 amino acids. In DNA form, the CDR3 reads TGTGCCAGCAGCCCGACTAGCGGGAGGGATGAGCAGTTCTTC. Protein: CASSPTSGRDEQFF.

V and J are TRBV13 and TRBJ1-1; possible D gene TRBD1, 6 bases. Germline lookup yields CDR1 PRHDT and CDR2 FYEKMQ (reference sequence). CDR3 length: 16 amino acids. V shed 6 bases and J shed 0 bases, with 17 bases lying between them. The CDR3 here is CASSFEGVNMNTEAFF. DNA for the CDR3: TGTGCCAGCAGTTTCGAGGGGGTCAACATGAACACTGAAGCTTTCTTT.

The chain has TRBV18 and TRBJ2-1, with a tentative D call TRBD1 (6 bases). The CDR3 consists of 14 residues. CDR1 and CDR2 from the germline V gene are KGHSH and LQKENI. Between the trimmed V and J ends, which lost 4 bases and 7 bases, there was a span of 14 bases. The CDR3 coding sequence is TGTGCCAGCTCACGGACAGAAGGGGCTAATGAGCAGTTCTTC. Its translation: CASSRTEGANEQFF. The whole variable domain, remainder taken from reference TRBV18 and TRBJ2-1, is NAGVMQNPRHLVRRRGQEARLRCSPMKGHSHVYWYRQLPEEGLKFMVYLQKENIIDESGMPKERFSAEFPKEGPSILRIQQVVRGDSAAYFCASSRTEGANEQFFGPGTRLTVL.

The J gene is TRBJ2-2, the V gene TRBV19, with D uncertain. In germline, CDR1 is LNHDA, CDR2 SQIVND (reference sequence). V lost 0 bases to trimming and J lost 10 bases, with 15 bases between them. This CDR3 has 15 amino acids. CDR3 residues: CASSIDLEEGEELFF. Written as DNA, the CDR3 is TGTGCCAGTAGTATAGATTTAGAGGAAGGAGAGGAGCTGTTTTTT.

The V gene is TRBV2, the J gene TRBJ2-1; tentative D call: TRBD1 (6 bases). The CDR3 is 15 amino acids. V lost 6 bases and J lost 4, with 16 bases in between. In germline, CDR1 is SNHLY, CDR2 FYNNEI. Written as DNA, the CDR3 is TGTGCCAGCAGCGTGGACAGCTCCCCGTACAATGAGCAGTTCTTC. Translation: CASSVDSSPYNEQFF. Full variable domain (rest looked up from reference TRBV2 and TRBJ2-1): EPEVTQTPSHQVTQMGQEVILRCVPISNHLYFYWYRQILGQKVEFLVSFYNNEISEKSEIFDDQFSVERPDGSNFTLKIRSTKLEDSAMYFCASSVDSSPYNEQFFGPGTRLTVL.